These T cell receptor beta chains were read from a single sample in a study of control samples from healthy donors and cancer patients. Data came from immunoSEQ multiplex PCR; TCRdb stores just in-frame clones and leaves some out. The sample consists of about 77,000 clones, over 80% of them appearing once. The sample taken for sequencing was blood. These receptor sequences come from a woman aged 55-70 years in good health. Both conserved end residues are part of each CDR3. The order of the fields is J gene, V gene, D gene, clone size, CDR3 DNA, CDR3 protein. D genes are given only for firm matches. For some rows the clone size is stated as once, few or many, or as a class when expanded; others skip it.

>TRBJ2-3|TRBV11-2|TRBD2|NA
TGTGCCAGCAGCTTAGATAGTAGCGGGCCTAGCACAGATACGCAGTATTTT
CASSLDSSGPSTDTQYF
>TRBJ2-7|TRBV5-1|NA|NA
TGCGCCAGCAGCTTGGAACCGGCCAGGTACGAGCAGTACTTC
CASSLEPARYEQYF
>TRBJ2-7|TRBV6-5|TRBD2|NA
TGTGCCATCGCCGCGACTAGCGGGACCTACGAGCAGTACTTC
CAIAATSGTYEQYF
>TRBJ2-7|TRBV19|TRBD1|NA
TGTGCCAGTAGGACGACAGGGGGCTACGAGCAGTACTTC
CASRTTGGYEQYF
>TRBJ1-2|TRBV9|TRBD1|few
TGTGCCAGCAGCGTAGGACAGGGGAACTATGGCTACACCTTC
CASSVGQGNYGYTF
>TRBJ1-5|TRBV28|NA|NA
TGTGCCAGCAGTTGGGGCAATCAGCCCCAGCATTTT
CASSWGNQPQHF
>TRBJ1-5|TRBV5-6|NA|NA
TGTGCCAGCAGCTCACAAACGGGCGGGGGCAATCAGCCCCAGCATTTT
CASSSQTGGGNQPQHF
>TRBJ2-1|TRBV4-1|TRBD2|NA
TGCGCCAGCAGCCACCTCGGGGGGGGGAATGAGCAGTTCTTC
CASSHLGGGNEQFF
>TRBJ1-1|TRBV28|NA|NA
TGTGCCAGCCTGGACAGCCTGAACACTGAAGCTTTCTTT
CASLDSLNTEAFF
>TRBJ2-1|TRBV5-1|TRBD2|NA
TGCGCCAGCAGCTCTACTAGCGGGAGGGCCTACAATGAGCAGTTCTTC
CASSSTSGRAYNEQFF
>TRBJ1-6|TRBV21-1|NA|NA
TGTGCCAGCAGCAAGGACGTCGATGATAATTCACCCCTCCACTTT
CASSKDVDDNSPLHF
>TRBJ2-1|TRBV6-6|TRBD2|NA
TGTGCCAGCAGTTACACGGGAGGGAACAATGAGCAGTTCTTC
CASSYTGGNNEQFF
>TRBJ1-1|TRBV20-1|NA|once
TGCAGTGCTAGAGAGAATACTGAAGCTTTCTTT
CSARENTEAFF
>TRBJ2-5|TRBV2|TRBD1|NA
TGTGCCAGCAGTCTAGGACAGGGCAAGACCCAGTACTTC
CASSLGQGKTQYF
>TRBJ2-7|TRBV10-3|TRBD2|NA
TGTGCCATTGGGAGGGAAGACCGAAGCGGGAGGGCCGGGTACGAGCAGTACTTC
CAIGREDRSGRAGYEQYF
>TRBJ1-5|TRBV11-2|NA|NA
TGTGCCAGCAGCTTAGGAGGGGGGGCAGGGGGCAATCAGCCCCAGCATTTT
CASSLGGGAGGNQPQHF
>TRBJ1-2|TRBV28|TRBD1|NA
TGTGCCAGCAGTCGGGACAGGGGGCTCTATGGCTACACCTTC
CASSRDRGLYGYTF
>TRBJ2-1|TRBV7-3|NA|NA
TGTGCCAGCAGCTTAAAAGGGTCCAATGAGCAGTTCTTC
CASSLKGSNEQFF
>TRBJ1-2|TRBV3-1/TRBV3-2|TRBD1|NA
TGTGCCAGCAGCCAAACACAGGGGCAGAATGGCTACACCTTC
CASSQTQGQNGYTF
>TRBJ1-3|TRBV28|NA|NA
TGTGCCAGCAGGCTACATGGAAACACCATATATTTT
CASRLHGNTIYF
>TRBJ1-5|TRBV30|NA|NA
TGTGCCTGGAGCGCAACAGGAGATCAGCCCCAGCATTTT
CAWSATGDQPQHF
>TRBJ2-7|TRBV6-5|NA|NA
TGTGCCAGCAACAGGACCTCCTACGAGCAGTACTTC
CASNRTSYEQYF
>TRBJ2-2|TRBV4-1|NA|NA
TGCGCCAGCAGCCAAGAAGGTTGGAACGTTTGGAACACCGGGGAGCTGTTTTTT
CASSQEGWNVWNTGELFF
>TRBJ1-5|TRBV21-1|NA|NA
TGTGCCAGCAGCGGGTGGACAGCAAACAATCAGCCCCAGCATTTT
CASSGWTANNQPQHF
>TRBJ1-5|TRBV18|TRBD1|NA
TGTGCCAGCTCACGGGGACAGGGGGGCAATCAGCCCCAGCATTTT
CASSRGQGGNQPQHF
>TRBJ1-4|TRBV7-9|NA|NA
TGTGCCAGCAGCTTAAGCGGTGTTACCGAAAAACTGTTTTTT
CASSLSGVTEKLFF
>TRBJ2-3|TRBV9|TRBD2|NA
TGTGCCAGCAGCAGCGGACTAGCGGGGGGTGGCATCACAGATACGCAGTATTTT
CASSSGLAGGGITDTQYF
>TRBJ1-1|TRBV14|NA|NA
TGTGCCAGCAGCCAAGAATTTATGTACGGACCTTACACTGAAGCTTTCTTT
CASSQEFMYGPYTEAFF
>TRBJ1-1|TRBV7-9|TRBD1|NA
TGTGCCAGCAGCCGCTCGGACAGGCCGAACACTGAAGCTTTCTTT
CASSRSDRPNTEAFF
>TRBJ2-5|TRBV2|NA|NA
TGTGCCAGCAATCGGGGGCTAGAGACCCAGTACTTC
CASNRGLETQYF
>TRBJ1-3|TRBV12-1|NA|NA
TGTGCCAGCAGCTTTGAAATGGGACCGAACTCTGGAAACACCATATATTTT
CASSFEMGPNSGNTIYF
>TRBJ2-7|TRBV29-1|TRBD2|NA
TGCAGCGTCGCCGGGACTAGCGGGAGTATATACGAGCAGTACTTC
CSVAGTSGSIYEQYF
>TRBJ2-7|TRBV5-1|TRBD1|NA
TGCGCCAGCTCACGCGCCGCCGGGACAGGGGTGAACCCTGACCCCTACGAGCAGTACTTC
CASSRAAGTGVNPDPYEQYF
>TRBJ1-2|TRBV7-9|NA|NA
TGTGCCAGCAGCCCCGACAGCCGCCCTGGCTACACCTTC
CASSPDSRPGYTF
>TRBJ2-7|TRBV18|NA|NA
TGTGCCAGCTCACCACAGGGGTCTGAAGACGAGCAGTACTTC
CASSPQGSEDEQYF
>TRBJ2-1|TRBV29-1|NA|NA
TGCAGCGTGGAGAGGAGCTCCTACAATGAGCAGTTCTTC
CSVERSSYNEQFF
>TRBJ1-5|TRBV4-1|NA|NA
TGCGCCAGCAGCCAAGGTGGCAATCAGCCCCAGCATTTT
CASSQGGNQPQHF
>TRBJ2-1|TRBV7-3|TRBD2|NA
TGTGCCAGCAGCTTACGCGGGAGCTCCTACAATGAGCAGTTCTTC
CASSLRGSSYNEQFF
>TRBJ1-5|TRBV21-1|NA|NA
TGTGCCAGCAGCAAATGTGGGCAGGGGAGATTGTCGCCAATGTCCCAAGGGCATCAGCCCCAGCATTTT
CASSKCGQGRLSPMSQGHQPQHF
>TRBJ2-4|TRBV18|NA|NA
TGTGCCAGCTCAACCGCTCTCTTACAGGGACGAGGGGGAAACATTCAGTACTTC
CASSTALLQGRGGNIQYF
>TRBJ2-7|TRBV28|NA|NA
TGTGCCAGCAGTCCTGCTCACAACCCCGGACTCCGCTCCTACGAGCAGTACTTC
CASSPAHNPGLRSYEQYF
>TRBJ1-2|TRBV6-5|NA|NA
TGTGCCAGCACGGAAGGGATCTATGGCTACACCTTC
CASTEGIYGYTF
>TRBJ2-1|TRBV7-3|TRBD1|NA
TGTGCCAGCACCACCCGGGACAGGACCACTGGTGAGCAGTTCTTC
CASTTRDRTTGEQFF
>TRBJ2-7|TRBV6-5|NA|NA
TGTGCCAGCAACCTGGCCTCCTACGAGCAGTACTTC
CASNLASYEQYF
>TRBJ1-5|TRBV5-1|TRBD1|once
TGCGCCAGCAGCTTGGGTGGGACAGGGGGACAGCCCCAGCATTTT
CASSLGGTGGQPQHF
>TRBJ2-1|TRBV24-1|TRBD2|NA
TGTGCCACCAGTGATTTGGGTGGCGGGAGAGCCTTGGATGAGCAGTTCTTC
CATSDLGGGRALDEQFF
>TRBJ2-3|TRBV19|NA|NA
TGTGCCAGTAGTATCAACTCATTACAGGGTTGGACAGATACGCAGTATTTT
CASSINSLQGWTDTQYF
>TRBJ1-4|TRBV19|NA|NA
TGTGCCAGTACCAATGGATTGGGGTACGATGAAAAACTGTTTTTT
CASTNGLGYDEKLFF
>TRBJ1-6|TRBV6-6|NA|NA
TGTGCCAGCAGCTCCCCGGAGTTCGGGTCACCCCTCCACTTT
CASSSPEFGSPLHF
>TRBJ2-5|TRBV6-6|TRBD2|NA
TGTGCCAGCAGTTACGGCGGGAGAATGGAGACCCAGTACTTC
CASSYGGRMETQYF
>TRBJ2-1|TRBV7-2|NA|NA
TGTGCCAGCAGCTTAGTTTCTAGCGAGTACAATGAGCAGTTCTTC
CASSLVSSEYNEQFF
>TRBJ2-2|TRBV5-5|NA|once
TGTGCCAGCAGCTTGGGGCGACAGACTACCGGGGAGCTGTTTTTT
CASSLGRQTTGELFF
>TRBJ1-4|TRBV5-1|NA|NA
TGCGCCAGCAGCTTGGTGGGCGGCTTGGGTGAAAAACTGTTTTTT
CASSLVGGLGEKLFF
>TRBJ1-3|TRBV18|TRBD1|NA
TGTGCCAGCTCACCAACGGGACAGCCTAGCTCTGGAAACACCATATATTTT
CASSPTGQPSSGNTIYF
>TRBJ2-2|TRBV4-1|NA|NA
TGCGCCAGCAGCCAATCAAGGGGGGTTCCGAACACCGGGGAGCTGTTTTTT
CASSQSRGVPNTGELFF
>TRBJ1-4|TRBV30|NA|NA
TGTGCCTGGAGGGCGGGGGGGACTAATGAAAAACTGTTTTTT
CAWRAGGTNEKLFF
>TRBJ1-6|TRBV20-1|NA|NA
TGCAGTGCTAGTCCCCCGGGATATAATTCACCCCTCCACTTT
CSASPPGYNSPLHF
>TRBJ1-6|TRBV6-1|NA|NA
TGTGCCAGCAGTGAACGCGTGGGGGCTCTGAGTTCACCCCTCCACTTT
CASSERVGALSSPLHF